The 9 T cell receptor beta chains given below trace back to one sample, sequenced in a study of T-cell reconstitution after alpha-beta-depleted transplantation in children. Unique molecular identifiers were built into the TCRbeta library. TCRdb recomputed calls from the PCR reads with MiXCR, one row per CDR3 protein. The profile covers some 640,000 distinct CDR3 sequences, with 16% appearing a single time and approximately 1% taken by the ten largest. Specimen: PBMCs from the stem cell graft donor, collected from the stem cell graft. These receptor sequences come from a human donor who donated a stem cell graft to a child with acute myeloid leukemia.

The chain couples TRBV6-1 to TRBJ2-1; D not certain. Germline CDR1 and CDR2: MNHNS and SASEGT. V gave up 3 bases and J gave up 8 bases, with 5 bases separating them. This CDR3 has 11 amino acids. The CDR3 nucleotides are TGTGCCAGCAGTGACGGGTATGAGCAGTTCTTC. Amino acids: CASSDGYEQFF.

In the case of this clonotype: A much larger clone is a single base away; this may be a read error. The J gene is TRBJ2-1, the V gene TRBV12-3 or TRBV12-4; D is undetermined. The CDR3 totals 15 residues. V lost 2 bases to trimming and J lost 6 bases, with 14 bases between them. The CDR3 DNA reads as TGTGCCAGCAGTTTAACGGACCCAACCTGCAATGAGCAGTTCTTC. It specifies CASSLTDPTCNEQFF.

This rearrangement joins TRBV4-3 to TRBJ2-3, with D unresolved. Deletions cut 0 bases from V and 6 bases from J, with 16 bases between. The CDR3 spans 16 residues. Per germline, CDR1 LGHNA and CDR2 YSLEER. This CDR3 reads CASSQDGPPAADTQYF. For the CDR3, the DNA is TGCGCCAGCAGCCAAGATGGTCCCCCAGCAGCGGATACGCAGTATTTT.

The V gene is TRBV20-1, the J gene TRBJ2-3; 9 bases agree with TRBD1. CDR1 DFQATT and CDR2 SNEGSKA come from the germline V gene (reference sequence). This CDR3 is built from 14 residues. The trim removed 5 bases at V and 3 bases at J, leaving 6 bases unmatched. The CDR3 spells CSAAGQGKTDTQYF. The CDR3 nucleotides read TGCAGTGCTGCGGGACAGGGTAAAACAGATACGCAGTATTTT.

This clonotype was picked up a small number of times. The chain couples TRBV6-2 or TRBV6-3 to TRBJ2-6, with unresolved D. The CDR3 consists of 15 residues. The germline V gene encodes CDR1 MNHEY and CDR2 SVGEGT. V shed 5 bases and J shed 0 bases, with 8 bases lying between them. DNA for the CDR3: TGTGCCAGCAGTCTCGGCTTCTCTGGGGCCAACGTCCTGACTTTC. Amino acid sequence: CASSLGFSGANVLTF.

The sample holds a few counts of this clonotype. The chain uses TRBV7-2 and TRBJ2-1, with no clear D. The CDR3 extends over 15 amino acids. From germline, CDR1 is SGHTA and CDR2 FQGNSA. V lost 3 bases to trimming and J lost 0 bases, with 9 bases between them. CDR3: CASSFYSNSYNEQFF. As DNA, the CDR3 is TGTGCCAGCAGCTTCTACAGTAACTCCTACAATGAGCAGTTCTTC.

This clonotype was observed at least ten times. The CDR3 coding sequence is TGCAGCGTGAGGAAAAGGGGGATCGGGAATGAAAAACTGTTTTTT. Residues: CSVRKRGIGNEKLFF. The J gene is TRBJ1-4, the V gene TRBV29-1; a possible D gene is TRBD1 (6 bases). CDR1 is SQVTM, CDR2 ANQGSEA, per germline. V dropped 6 bases and J dropped 5 bases, with 19 bases sitting between them. This CDR3 is built from 15 residues.

This clonotype was seen at least ten times. The J gene is TRBJ1-1, the V gene TRBV6-1; unclear D gene. This CDR3 comprises 15 residues. From germline, CDR1 is MNHNS and CDR2 SASEGT. Trimming shortened V by 6 bases and J by 0 bases, and 14 bases separated the two germline ends. The CDR3 is CASSRAVLLNTEAFF. CDR3 sequence (DNA): TGTGCCAGCAGCCGGGCCGTTCTACTGAACACTGAAGCTTTCTTT.

This clonotype was counted ten times or more. This chain joins TRBV10-3 and TRBJ1-1, with 7 bases lining up with TRBD1. J lost 3 bases, V lost 8 bases, and 3 bases had no gene match. The germline V gene encodes CDR1 ENHRY and CDR2 SYGVKD. This CDR3 has 12 amino acids. CDR3 in DNA: TGTGCCATCCGACAGGGAGACACTGAAGCTTTCTTT. It encodes CAIRQGDTEAFF.